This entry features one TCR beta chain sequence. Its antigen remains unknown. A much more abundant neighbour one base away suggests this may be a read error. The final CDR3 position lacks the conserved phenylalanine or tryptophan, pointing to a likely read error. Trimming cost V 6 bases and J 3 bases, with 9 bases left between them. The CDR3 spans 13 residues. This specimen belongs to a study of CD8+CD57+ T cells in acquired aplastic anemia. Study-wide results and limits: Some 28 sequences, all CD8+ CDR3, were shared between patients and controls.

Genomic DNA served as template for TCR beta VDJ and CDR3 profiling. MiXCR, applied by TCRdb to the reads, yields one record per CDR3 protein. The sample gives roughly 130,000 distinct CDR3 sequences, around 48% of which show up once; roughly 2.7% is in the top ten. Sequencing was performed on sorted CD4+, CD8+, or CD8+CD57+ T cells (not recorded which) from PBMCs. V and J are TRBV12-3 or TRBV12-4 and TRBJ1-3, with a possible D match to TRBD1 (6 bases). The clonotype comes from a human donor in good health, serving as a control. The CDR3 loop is CASRAGVGNTIYL. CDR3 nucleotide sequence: TGTGCCAGCAGAGCAGGGGTTGGAAACACCATATATCTT.